A single sample is the source of the 11 T cell receptor beta chains below, sequenced in a study of T-cell memory formation after mild COVID-19. TCRdb independently ran MiXCR on the 5' RACE reads; one entry per CDR3 protein. The data hold about 410,000 distinct CDR3 sequences, with under 25% observed a single time. The sequencing input was PBMCs or a T cell subset sorted from them (not recorded which). The receptor source for this set is an adult woman who had mild COVID-19 (a few samples of this study predate the infection). Cell type and time point are not known.

The table lists this clonotype with a few counts. The V gene is TRBV12-3 or TRBV12-4, the J gene TRBJ2-2; no clear D gene. Trimming left V 11 bases short and J 4 bases short, with 11 bases between. CDR3 length: 12 amino acids. Here the CDR3 reads CACSGFTGELFF. Here the CDR3 DNA reads TGTGCCTGCTCCGGGTTCACCGGGGAGCTGTTTTTT.

This sequence joins TRBV20-1 and TRBJ1-5; D possibly corresponds to TRBD1 (6 bases). This CDR3 region has 14 residues. Germline lookup yields CDR1 DFQATT and CDR2 SNEGSKA (reference sequence). Trimming left V 7 bases short and J 1 base short, with 14 bases between. CDR3 amino acids: CSGRGGGSNQPQHF. For the CDR3, the DNA is TGCAGTGGAAGGGGGGGAGGGAGCAATCAGCCCCAGCATTTT.

This clonotype was counted a few times. The rearrangement uses TRBV12-3 or TRBV12-4 and TRBJ1-2; 9 nucleotides line up with TRBD1. J lost 8 bases, V lost 0 bases, and 7 bases had no gene match. The CDR3 spans 15 residues. CDR3 amino acids: CASSLARRTGVGYTF. CDR3 nucleotides: TGTGCCAGCAGTTTAGCGCGTCGGACAGGGGTCGGCTACACCTTC.

CDR3 in DNA: TGTGCCTGGAGTTCGAGAGGGGGTGCTGGCTACACCTTC. Translating it yields CAWSSRGGAGYTF. This rearrangement joins TRBV30 to TRBJ1-2; the D gene is possibly TRBD1 (6 bases). The CDR3 has 13 amino acids. Germline V gives CDR1 GTSNPN, CDR2 SVGIG (reference sequence). Trimming shortened V by 2 bases and J by 7 bases, and 14 bases separated the two germline ends.

In its sample, this clonotype was seen a few times. V and J are TRBV29-1 and TRBJ2-4; possibly TRBD2 for D (6 bases). Germline values: CDR1 SQVTM, CDR2 ANQGSEA. The CDR3 sequence is 13 residues long. Trimming stripped 3 bases from V and 4 bases from J, with 10 bases between. The CDR3 DNA is TGCAGCGTTGAGGCGGGGATAAAAAACATTCAGTACTTC. Protein product: CSVEAGIKNIQYF.

The V gene is TRBV5-5, the J gene TRBJ2-1, with 7 bases lining up with TRBD1. The V and J ends lost 3 bases and 7 bases, in that order; junction bases with no gene match: 10. The CDR3 is 15 residues long. CDR1 is SGHKS, CDR2 YYEKEE, per germline (reference sequence). The CDR3 spells CASSSTGAWGNEQFF. CDR3 coding DNA: TGTGCCAGCAGCTCAACAGGGGCCTGGGGTAATGAGCAGTTCTTC.

This chain connects TRBV25-1 to TRBJ1-4, with D possibly TRBD1 on 5 matching bases. The germline gives CDR1 MGHDK, CDR2 SYGVNS. This CDR3 is built from 14 residues. V lost 5 bases to trimming and J lost 4 bases, with 11 bases between them. CDR3 protein: CASSSGQVNEKLFF. DNA of the CDR3: TGTGCCAGCAGTTCAGGGCAGGTTAATGAAAAACTGTTTTTT.

The J gene is TRBJ2-5, the V gene TRBV7-8, with D possibly TRBD1 on 5 matching bases. Trimming shortened V by 0 bases and J by 4 bases, and 9 bases separated the two germline ends. The CDR3 runs to 14 residues. Germline V CDR1 and CDR2: SGHVS, FQNEAQ. CDR3 nucleotides: TGTGCCAGCAGCTTAGCCCCAGGGATAGAGACCCAGTACTTC. Protein sequence: CASSLAPGIETQYF.

This clonotype has just one count. The chain employs TRBV5-1 and TRBJ1-2, with a weak D call TRBD1 (5 bases). The CDR3 contains 13 residues. Trimming cost V 1 base and J 8 bases, with 12 bases left between them. In germline, CDR1 is SGHRS, CDR2 YFSETQ. CDR3 coding DNA: TGCGCCAGCAGCTTGAGTACAGGATGGGGCTACACCTTC. It encodes CASSLSTGWGYTF. The whole variable domain, remainder taken from reference TRBV5-1 and TRBJ1-2, is KAGVTQTPRYLIKTRGQQVTLSCSPISGHRSVSWYQQTPGQGLQFLFEYFSETQRNKGNFPGRFSGRQFSNSRSEMNVSTLELGDSALYLCASSLSTGWGYTFGSGTRLTVV.

This clonotype was detected a few times. The chain recombines TRBV24-1 with TRBJ1-2; tentative D call: TRBD1 (6 bases). V was pared by 3 bases and J by 2 bases, with 9 bases between. CDR3 size: 14 residues. Per the germline V gene, CDR1 is KGHDR and CDR2 is SFDVKD. DNA for the CDR3: TGTGCCACCAGTGATGGGGGGCGCAACTATGGCTACACCTTC. Amino acids: CATSDGGRNYGYTF.

The V call is TRBV2, the J call TRBJ2-5, with D possibly matching TRBD2 (6 bases). V lost 8 bases and J 5 bases, leaving 21 bases between the germline ends. Germline CDR1 SNHLY, CDR2 FYNNEI. CDR3 size: 15 residues. The CDR3 here is CASGLGGATLETQYF. The CDR3 DNA is TGTGCCAGCGGCCTCGGAGGGGCTACCCTGGAGACCCAGTACTTC.